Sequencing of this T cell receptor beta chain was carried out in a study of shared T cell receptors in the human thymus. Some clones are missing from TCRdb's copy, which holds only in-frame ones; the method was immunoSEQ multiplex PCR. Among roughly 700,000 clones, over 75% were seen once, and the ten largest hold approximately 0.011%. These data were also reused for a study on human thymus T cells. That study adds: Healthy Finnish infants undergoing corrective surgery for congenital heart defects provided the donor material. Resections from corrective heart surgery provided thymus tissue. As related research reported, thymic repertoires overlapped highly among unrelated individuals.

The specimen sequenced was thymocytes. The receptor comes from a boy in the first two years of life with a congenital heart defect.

The CDR3 sequence: CASSTPAREPKNIQYF. The CDR3 region has the DNA TGTGCCAGTAGTACCCCCGCGAGGGAGCCGAAAAACATTCAGTACTTC. V usage is TRBV19 and J usage is TRBJ2-4, with D perhaps matching TRBD2 (5 bases). Germline V gene data show CDR1 as LNHDA and CDR2 as SQIVND (reference sequence). V was clipped by 4 bases and J by 4 bases, with 17 bases between them. The CDR3 extends over 16 amino acids.